This TCR beta chain comes out of a study of lymphopenia after photon versus proton radiotherapy. TCRdb's copy holds only in-frame clones and misses some; the assay was immunoSEQ multiplex PCR. Found here are around 70,000 clones, roughly 93% of them singletons; the top ten hold about 3%. V was pared by 2 bases and J by 15 bases, with 7 bases of the junction left unmatched. From germline, CDR1 is SNHLY and CDR2 FYNNEI. This CDR3 spans 13 amino acids. The V and J genes are TRBV2 and TRBJ2-4, with 10 bases lining up with TRBD2. Sequenced material: peripheral blood, taken from a patient treated with photon-based radiotherapy. The receptor was derived from a woman in her 70s with pancreatic cancer. The CDR3 here is CASSERLAGDSYF. CDR3 coding DNA: TGTGCCAGCAGTGAAAGGCTAGCGGGAGACTCGTACTTC.